This is a list of T cell receptor beta chains from one sample in a study of shared clonotypes between healthy human individuals. Method: immunoSEQ multiplex PCR; TCRdb's copy keeps in-frame clones and lacks some. The table has around 2.1 million clones, just over 90% seen once; the top ten hold about 1.8%. Sequencing input: naive CD8+ T cells from PBMCs. The source of these receptors is a man aged 18-30 years in good health. Some clones in this sample may be carry-over from other donors' samples. Both conserved end residues are part of each CDR3. The D gene is left open where the match is weak. Clone sizes are given selectively: once, few, many, or a class where the clone is expanded.

TRBV6-4	-	-	TRBJ2-5	CASSDSGRGEETQYF	TGTGCCAGCAGTGACTCCGGCAGGGGGGAAGAGACCCAGTACTTC
TRBV13	-	-	TRBJ1-1	CASSPYFKGRGSEAFF	TGTGCCAGCAGCCCGTACTTTAAGGGAAGGGGATCTGAAGCTTTCTTT
TRBV30	-	-	TRBJ2-7	CAWSVGSYEQYF	TGTGCCTGGAGCGTGGGTAGCTACGAGCAGTACTTC
TRBV7-9	TRBD2	once	TRBJ2-7	CASSQTRGSPYEQYF	TGTGCCAGCAGTCAAACGCGGGGGAGTCCCTACGAGCAGTACTTC
TRBV28	TRBD2	once	TRBJ2-4	CASKTPGGAKNIQYF	TGTGCCAGCAAAACACCGGGGGGGGCCAAAAACATTCAGTACTTC
TRBV5-1	-	-	TRBJ2-7	CASSPVDGYEQYF	TGCGCCAGCAGCCCCGTGGACGGCTACGAGCAGTACTTC
TRBV27	-	-	TRBJ2-7	CASSTNRDPLREQYF	TGTGCCAGCAGCACCAACCGGGACCCTCTACGAGAGCAGTACTTC
TRBV7-9	TRBD2	-	TRBJ2-1	CASSLATSVIGDEQFF	TGTGCCAGCAGCCTGGCAACTAGCGTCATAGGTGATGAGCAGTTCTTC
TRBV7-8	-	-	TRBJ1-1	CASSPAAQGRSRAFF	TGTGCCAGCAGCCCCGCTGCCCAGGGGCGGTCTCGAGCTTTCTTT
TRBV28	-	-	TRBJ1-5	CASSSRDGIWPQHF	TGTGCCAGCAGTTCCCGGGACGGTATTTGGCCCCAGCATTTT
TRBV5-6	-	-	TRBJ2-1	CASSPTFSYNEQFF	TGTGCCAGCAGTCCAACGTTCTCCTACAATGAGCAGTTCTTC
TRBV7-9	TRBD1	-	TRBJ2-2	CASSPPPTGMNTGELFF	TGTGCCAGCAGCCCCCCTCCGACAGGGATGAACACCGGGGAGCTGTTTTTT
TRBV28	TRBD1	-	TRBJ2-4	CASSKQGAKNIQYF	TGTGCCAGCAGTAAACAGGGGGCAAAAAACATTCAGTACTTC
TRBV7-9	TRBD1	-	TRBJ1-1	CASSTWDRGPVNTEAFF	TGTGCCAGCAGCACCTGGGACAGGGGGCCGGTGAACACTGAAGCTTTCTTT
TRBV7-9	TRBD1	-	TRBJ1-1	CASHPRTGRDTEAFF	TGTGCCAGCCATCCTCGGACAGGGAGGGACACTGAAGCTTTCTTT
TRBV30	-	-	TRBJ2-7	CAWSVQGPYEQYF	TGTGCCTGGAGTGTACAGGGTCCCTACGAGCAGTACTTC
TRBV28	-	-	TRBJ2-1	CASSFVRYEQFF	TGTGCCAGCAGTTTTGTTCGGTATGAGCAGTTCTTC
TRBV29-1	TRBD2	-	TRBJ2-7	CSAGSGLAGINEQYF	TGCAGCGCCGGATCGGGACTAGCGGGAATCAACGAGCAGTACTTC
TRBV27	TRBD2	-	TRBJ2-4	CASSLYAGVGAKNIQYF	TGTGCCAGCAGTTTATACGCGGGAGTAGGAGCCAAAAACATTCAGTACTTC
TRBV5-1	-	-	TRBJ2-1	CASSFRGPRDLINEQFF	TGCGCCAGCAGCTTTAGGGGTCCGCGGGACCTAATCAATGAGCAGTTCTTC
TRBV6-1	TRBD2	-	TRBJ2-7	CASSDPLWAGGYEQYF	TGTGCCAGCAGTGACCCCCTGTGGGCGGGAGGCTACGAGCAGTACTTC
TRBV27	TRBD1	-	TRBJ1-2	CASSFYPPDRETNYGYTF	TGTGCCAGCAGTTTCTATCCACCGGACAGGGAAACTAACTATGGCTACACCTTC
TRBV9	TRBD1	-	TRBJ2-2	CASSHRTGHNTGELFF	TGTGCCAGCAGCCACCGGACAGGACATAACACCGGGGAGCTGTTTTTT
TRBV7-8	TRBD1	-	TRBJ2-2	CASSLDMIGTGDTGELFF	TGTGCCAGCAGCTTAGACATGATTGGGACAGGGGACACCGGGGAGCTGTTTTTT
TRBV7-6	-	-	TRBJ2-3	CASSLTGTFTDTQYF	TGTGCCAGCAGCTTAACAGGCACCTTCACAGATACGCAGTATTTT
TRBV29-1	TRBD2	once	TRBJ2-7	CSVEQSGRGGEEQYF	TGCAGCGTTGAACAATCCGGGCGGGGGGGCGAGGAGCAGTACTTC
TRBV19	-	-	TRBJ2-7	CASSIGPGATYEQYF	TGTGCCAGTAGTATAGGACCGGGGGCCACCTACGAGCAGTACTTC
TRBV19	-	-	TRBJ2-1	CASSIDPAQRYRQFF	TGTGCCAGTAGTATAGATCCAGCCCAGCGGTATAGGCAGTTCTTC
TRBV28	TRBD2	-	TRBJ2-1	CASRQPGLAGPNEQFF	TGTGCCAGCAGACAGCCGGGACTAGCGGGACCCAATGAGCAGTTCTTC
TRBV30	-	-	TRBJ2-3	CAWSVKGQNTDTQYF	TGTGCCTGGAGTGTAAAGGGGCAAAACACAGATACGCAGTATTTT
TRBV6-6	TRBD1	-	TRBJ1-2	CASSYEQGDPVYGYTF	TGTGCCAGCAGTTACGAACAGGGGGACCCTGTCTATGGCTACACCTTC
TRBV27	-	-	TRBJ2-1	CASSQGTLGEQFF	TGTGCCAGCAGTCAAGGGACGCTGGGTGAGCAGTTCTTC
TRBV29-1	TRBD1	-	TRBJ1-3	CSVESWAGGSGNTIYF	TGCAGCGTTGAATCTTGGGCAGGGGGATCTGGAAACACCATATATTTT
TRBV7-2	TRBD1	-	TRBJ2-3	CASSLKTGTGRTDTQYF	TGTGCCAGCAGCCTAAAGACCGGGACAGGGAGGACAGATACGCAGTATTTT
TRBV27	-	-	TRBJ2-7	CASSSAPYEQYF	TGTGCCAGCAGCTCAGCCCCCTACGAGCAGTACTTC
TRBV28	TRBD1	-	TRBJ1-5	CASSLLGTATYSNQPQHF	TGTGCCAGCAGTTTATTAGGGACAGCCACTTATAGCAATCAGCCCCAGCATTTT
TRBV5-1	-	-	TRBJ2-3	CASSLAGGLTDTQYF	TGCGCCAGCAGCTTGGCCGGGGGGCTCACAGATACGCAGTATTTT
TRBV5-1	-	-	TRBJ2-5	CASSFFAGTKETQYF	TGCGCCAGCAGCTTCTTCGCCGGGACCAAAGAGACCCAGTACTTC
TRBV7-6	-	-	TRBJ2-3	CASSYLAPRGTDTQYF	TGTGCCAGCAGTTATCTAGCCCCGAGGGGCACAGATACGCAGTATTTT
TRBV27	-	-	TRBJ1-5	CASRPTGSNQPQHF	TGTGCCAGCAGGCCAACAGGTAGCAATCAGCCCCAGCATTTT
TRBV14	-	-	TRBJ1-1	CASSHMGGTEAFF	TGTGCCAGCAGCCACATGGGGGGCACTGAAGCTTTCTTT